Below, 22 T cell receptor beta chains from the same sample are listed, as sequenced in a study of cytomegalovirus exposure and HLA in healthy donors. Data came from immunoSEQ multiplex PCR; TCRdb stores just in-frame clones and leaves some out. The sample yields roughly 90,000 clones, around 85% seen once. The material sequenced was PBMCs. The receptor source for this set is a man between 18 and 35 years old in good health and CMV-seropositive.

The chain combines TRBV19 with TRBJ2-1, with D perhaps matching TRBD2 (5 bases). The CDR3 is 14 residues long. The V gene lost 3 bases and the J gene lost 8 bases, with 14 bases spanning the gap. The germline gives CDR1 LNHDA, CDR2 SQIVND (reference sequence). The CDR3, as DNA: TGTGCCAGTAGTATCGGGTCTAGCCTCGATGAGCAGTTCTTC. Its protein is CASSIGSSLDEQFF.

The chain uses TRBV27 and TRBJ1-1; D perhaps matches TRBD1 (6 bases). The CDR3 runs to 14 residues. Germline V gives CDR1 MNHEY, CDR2 SMNVEV (reference sequence). V shed 4 bases and J shed 1 base, with 10 bases lying between them. The CDR3 is CASSSRGRNTEAFF. The CDR3 nucleotides are TGTGCCAGCAGTTCCAGGGGTCGGAACACTGAAGCTTTCTTT.

The chain has TRBV7-3 and TRBJ2-1; no clear D. From germline, CDR1 is SGHTA and CDR2 FQGTGA. The CDR3 sequence is 11 residues long. The V end lost 8 bases, the J end lost 5 bases, and 7 bases lay between the germline ends. The CDR3 spells CASGLNNEQFF. The CDR3 DNA reads as TGTGCCAGCGGGCTCAACAATGAGCAGTTCTTC.

The chain joins TRBV21-1 to TRBJ2-7; the table's D call TRBD1 went unverified against the DNA. TRBV21-1 is flagged as a pseudogene. CDR3 size: 18 residues. Written as DNA, the CDR3 is TGTGCCAGCCTTTGGACAGGGGCGAAGACTAGCGACTCCTACGAGCAGTACGTC. Translation gives CASLWTGAKTSDSYEQYV.

The chain employs TRBV5-1 and TRBJ2-1, with 9 nucleotides matching TRBD1. The V gene's germline CDR1 is SGHRS and CDR2 YFSETQ. CDR3 length: 16 amino acids. After removal of 0 bases from V and 6 bases from J, the junction contained 7 bases not matched to a gene. The CDR3 loop is CASSLVGGQGLNEQFF. The CDR3, as DNA: TGCGCCAGCAGCTTGGTGGGGGGACAGGGCCTCAATGAGCAGTTCTTC.

The rearrangement joins TRBV10-3 to TRBJ1-1; 11 nucleotides agree with TRBD1. CDR1 and CDR2 from the germline V gene are ENHRY and SYGVKD. The junction had 2 bases not matched to a gene; V was cut back by 0 bases and J by 5 bases. This CDR3 is 15 amino acids long. The CDR3 nucleotides read TGTGCCATCAGTGAGTCTGGACAGGGGGCTACTGAAGCTTTCTTT. It is translated as CAISESGQGATEAFF.

V usage is TRBV27 and J usage is TRBJ2-1; 12 positions match TRBD2. This CDR3 is 18 amino acids long. The V and J ends lost 0 bases and 9 bases, in that order; junction bases with no gene match: 12. Looked up from germline, CDR1 is MNHEY and CDR2 is SMNVEV (reference sequence). This CDR3 is CASSLSPWLAGGESEQFF. CDR3 sequence (DNA): TGTGCCAGCAGTTTATCCCCGTGGCTAGCGGGAGGGGAGAGTGAGCAGTTCTTC.

The rearrangement uses TRBV30 and TRBJ2-3; D possibly corresponds to TRBD2 (6 bases). Germline V gives CDR1 GTSNPN, CDR2 SVGIG (reference sequence). The CDR3 has 16 residues. With 4 bases removed from V and 2 bases from J, the gap between germline ends came to 19 bases. The CDR3 is CAWKGGRRFSTDTQYF. CDR3 sequence (DNA): TGTGCCTGGAAGGGAGGAAGGCGGTTCTCCACAGATACGCAGTATTTT.

This rearrangement joins TRBV27 to TRBJ2-3; TRBD2 is a possible D gene (5 bases). The CDR3 has 12 amino acids. CDR1 and CDR2 from the germline V gene are MNHEY and SMNVEV (reference sequence). The V and J ends lost 6 bases and 9 bases respectively, with 13 bases between them. Written as DNA, the CDR3 is TGTGCCAGCAGCTCAGAAGGAGGCACGCAGTATTTT. It yields the protein CASSSEGGTQYF.

The chain uses TRBV9 and TRBJ1-5, with 10 bases lining up with TRBD1. Losses at the gene ends were 3 bases for V and 5 bases for J; bases not matched to a gene: 8. The germline V gene encodes CDR1 SGDLS and CDR2 YYNGEE. This CDR3 is 16 amino acids long. Written as DNA, the CDR3 is TGTGCCAGCAGCGGAGACCCCGGGACAGGGGATCAGCCCCAGCATTTT. Residues: CASSGDPGTGDQPQHF. Combining the CDR3 with reference TRBV9 and TRBJ1-5 gives the whole variable domain DSGVTQTPKHLITATGQRVTLRCSPRSGDLSVYWYQQSLDQGLQFLIQYYNGEERAKGNILERFSAQQFPDLHSELNLSSLELGDSALYFCASSGDPGTGDQPQHFGDGTRLSIL.

This chain uses TRBV30 with TRBJ2-5; 12 positions match TRBD2. V was clipped by 2 bases and J by 5 bases; unmatched bases: 6. The CDR3 contains 15 residues. CDR1 is GTSNPN, CDR2 SVGIG, per germline (reference sequence). The CDR3 here is CAWSSTSGRLETQYF. CDR3 coding DNA: TGTGCCTGGAGTTCAACTAGCGGGAGGTTGGAGACCCAGTACTTC.

This sequence joins TRBV6-1 and TRBJ2-7; 10 bases agree with TRBD1. The ends lost 6 bases at V and 3 bases at J; junction bases unmatched: 2. Looked up from germline, CDR1 is MNHNS and CDR2 is SASEGT. The CDR3 contains 13 residues. The CDR3 is CASRDRGDYEQYV. Here the CDR3 DNA reads TGTGCCAGCAGGGACAGGGGGGACTACGAGCAGTACGTC.

A single count supports this clone. This chain joins TRBV13 and TRBJ1-1; D may be TRBD1 (5 bases). The CDR3 loop spans 14 amino acids. V was pared by 5 bases and J by 6 bases, with 16 bases between. Germline CDR1 and CDR2: PRHDT and FYEKMQ (reference sequence). The CDR3 region has the DNA TGTGCCAGCAGCCCCCGGGCAGGGTCCTCTGAAGCTTTCTTT. Its protein is CASSPRAGSSEAFF.

The chain employs TRBV18 and TRBJ2-5, with D hard to call. V was cut by 0 bases and J by 1 base, with 6 bases left in between. CDR3 length: 14 residues. Germline assignment: CDR1 KGHSH and CDR2 LQKENI. Here the CDR3 DNA reads TGTGCCAGCTCACCACCGGGCACCCAAGAGACCCAGTACTTC. Residues: CASSPPGTQETQYF.

The chain is built from TRBV7-7 and TRBJ2-1; 8 bases map to TRBD1. V gave up 1 base and J gave up 7 bases; unmatched junction bases: 0. The CDR3 runs 13 residues. Per germline, CDR1 SSHAT and CDR2 FNYEAQ (reference sequence). CDR3 sequence (DNA): TGTGCCAGCAGCTTAGACAGGGGGAATGAGCAGTTCTTC. It is translated as CASSLDRGNEQFF.

The V call is TRBV7-2, the J call TRBJ1-4, with TRBD1 matching over 8 bases. CDR1 is SGHTA, CDR2 FQGNSA, per germline. V dropped 5 bases and J dropped 4; count of bases not matched to a gene: 6. There are 15 residues in the CDR3. Written as DNA, the CDR3 is TGTGCCAGCAGCCCCGGACAGGGCTATAATGAAAAACTGTTTTTT. Its protein product is CASSPGQGYNEKLFF.

This chain uses TRBV5-1 with TRBJ2-2, with D perhaps matching TRBD1 (6 bases). The CDR3 spans 13 residues. Trimming left V 5 bases short and J 4 bases short, with 9 bases between. CDR1 and CDR2 from the germline V gene are SGHRS and YFSETQ. The CDR3 DNA reads TGCGCCAGCAGGCAGGGGCCCACCGGGGAGCTGTTTTTT. Protein: CASRQGPTGELFF.

The rearrangement joins TRBV25-1 to TRBJ2-7; TRBD2 matches 7 bases. CDR3 length: 14 amino acids. In germline, CDR1 is MGHDK, CDR2 SYGVNS. J gave up 2 bases and V 1 base, and 2 bases lay outside the gene matches. CDR3 loop: CASSESGLTYEQYV. For the CDR3, the DNA is TGTGCCAGCAGTGAATCGGGACTAACCTACGAGCAGTACGTC.

The genes are TRBV9 and TRBJ2-2, with no clear D. CDR3 length: 19 residues. The germline gives CDR1 SGDLS, CDR2 YYNGEE. With 4 bases removed from V and 1 base from J, the gap between germline ends came to 23 bases. This CDR3 reads CASSPKPTSWQENTGELFF. CDR3 sequence (DNA): TGTGCCAGCAGCCCAAAACCCACCTCGTGGCAGGAGAACACCGGGGAGCTGTTTTTT.

There are a few counts of this clone. The rearrangement links TRBV4-1 to TRBJ1-5; TRBD1 matches at 8 bases. Germline loops: CDR1 MGHRA, CDR2 YSYEKL. This CDR3 is built from 17 residues. Trimming at V came to 0 bases and at J to 5 bases, leaving 9 bases not matched to a gene. CDR3 amino acids: CASSQERGTGFYQPQHF. The CDR3 DNA sequence: TGCGCCAGCAGCCAAGAACGCGGGACAGGTTTTTATCAGCCCCAGCATTTT.

The rearrangement links TRBV2 to TRBJ2-4; TRBD2 aligns across 7 bases. The J segment lost 6 bases and the V segment lost 6 bases, leaving 2 bases of the junction unmatched. The CDR3 covers 12 residues. Germline V gene lookup returns CDR1 SNHLY and CDR2 FYNNEI. The CDR3 sequence: CASRGGRNIQYF. CDR3 nucleotide sequence: TGTGCCAGCAGGGGCGGGAGAAACATTCAGTACTTC.

The table lists this clone with a count of one. J is TRBJ2-7 and V is TRBV7-9; the match to TRBD2 covers 7 bases. The germline V gene encodes CDR1 SEHNR and CDR2 FQNEAQ (reference sequence). J was trimmed by 3 bases and V by 5 bases; bases with no gene match: 7. The CDR3 consists of 14 residues. The CDR3 is CASSSSWDYYEQYF. In DNA, the CDR3 is TGTGCCAGCAGCAGTTCGTGGGACTACTACGAGCAGTACTTC.